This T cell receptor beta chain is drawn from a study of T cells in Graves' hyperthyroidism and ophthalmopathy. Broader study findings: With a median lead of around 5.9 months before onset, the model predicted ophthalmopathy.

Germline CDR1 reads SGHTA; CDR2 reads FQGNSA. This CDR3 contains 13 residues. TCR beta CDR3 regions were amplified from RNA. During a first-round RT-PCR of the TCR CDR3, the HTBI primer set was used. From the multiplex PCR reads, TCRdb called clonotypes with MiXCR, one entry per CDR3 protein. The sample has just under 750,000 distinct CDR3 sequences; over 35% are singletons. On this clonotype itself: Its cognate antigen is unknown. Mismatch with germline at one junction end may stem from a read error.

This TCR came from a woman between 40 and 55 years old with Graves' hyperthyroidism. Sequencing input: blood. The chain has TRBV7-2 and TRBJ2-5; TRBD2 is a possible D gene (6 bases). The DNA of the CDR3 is TGTGCCAGCAGCCGGACTAACCAAGGGACCCGGTACTTC. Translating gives CASSRTNQGTRYF. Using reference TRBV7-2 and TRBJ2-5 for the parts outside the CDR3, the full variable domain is GAGVSQSPSNKVTEKGKDVELRCDPISGHTALYWYRQSLGQGLEFLIYFQGNSAPDKSGLPSDRFSAERTGGSVSTLTIQRTQQEDSAVYLCASSRTNQGTRYFGPGTRLLVL.